Below are 17 T cell receptor beta chains sequenced from a single sample in a study of T cell responses to AZD1222 COVID-19 vaccine. Data came from immunoSEQ multiplex PCR; TCRdb stores just in-frame clones and leaves some out. The table has 90,000 to 150,000 clones, 90% seen once; the top ten hold around 4.4%. The sample here was peripheral blood, taken 28 days after the second dose of the MenACWY control vaccine. The receptors were gathered from an adult who received the MenACWY meningococcal vaccine as a control.

The chain employs TRBV30 and TRBJ1-6, with D perhaps matching TRBD1 (5 bases). Germline V lookup: CDR1 GTSNPN, CDR2 SVGIG (reference sequence). Trimming took 2 bases from V and 10 from J, leaving 12 bases between them. CDR3 length equals 13 residues. This chain's CDR3 is CAWSNSRQSPLHF. The DNA of the CDR3 is TGTGCCTGGAGTAACAGCCGACAGTCACCCCTCCACTTT.

The V gene is TRBV7-5, the J gene TRBJ2-3; the tabulated D call, TRBD1, remains unverified against the DNA. TRBV7-5 is termed a pseudogene. The CDR3 sequence is 14 residues long. Written as DNA, the CDR3 is TGTGTCAGAAGCAAACGGACAGCAGGGGATACGCAGTATTTT. Translated: CVRSKRTAGDTQYF.

The sample holds one count of this clone. This chain joins TRBV2 and TRBJ2-1; TRBD1 or TRBD2 may be the D gene (6 bases each). This CDR3 has 11 amino acids. Per germline, CDR1 SNHLY and CDR2 FYNNEI. Deletions cut 9 bases from V and 6 bases from J, with 9 bases between. The CDR3 loop is CARQGGNEQFF. CDR3 nucleotide sequence: TGTGCCAGACAGGGAGGCAATGAGCAGTTCTTC. The variable domain in full, completed from reference TRBV2 and TRBJ2-1, reads EPEVTQTPSHQVTQMGQEVILRCVPISNHLYFYWYRQILGQKVEFLVSFYNNEISEKSEIFDDQFSVERPDGSNFTLKIRSTKLEDSAMYFCARQGGNEQFFGPGTRLTVL.

The J gene is TRBJ2-3, the V gene TRBV18; D not certain. Germline V gene lookup returns CDR1 KGHSH and CDR2 LQKENI. V dropped 0 bases and J dropped 4 bases, with 5 bases sitting between them. The CDR3 runs to 13 residues. Here the CDR3 DNA reads TGTGCCAGCTCACCACCGGTGGCAGATACGCAGTATTTT. Its translation is CASSPPVADTQYF.

The V gene is TRBV3-1 (or the pseudogene TRBV3-2), the J gene TRBJ1-3; maybe TRBD1 (5 bases). From germline, CDR1 is LGHDT and CDR2 YNNKEL (reference sequence). The V end lost 7 bases, the J end lost 1 base, and 14 bases lay between the germline ends. There are 15 residues in the CDR3. The CDR3 DNA reads as TGTGCCAGCAACTCGGGAGACAGTTCTGGAAACACCATATATTTT. It specifies CASNSGDSSGNTIYF.

This clone was observed a few times. This sequence joins TRBV5-1 and TRBJ1-3, with a tentative D call TRBD1 (5 bases). Germline V lookup: CDR1 SGHRS, CDR2 YFSETQ. The CDR3 totals 15 residues. Trimming shortened V by 4 bases and J by 0 bases, and 11 bases separated the two germline ends. In DNA form, the CDR3 reads TGCGCCAGCAGCGCGGACATCGTCTCTGGAAACACCATATATTTT. It is translated as CASSADIVSGNTIYF.

The chain recombines TRBV5-5 with TRBJ1-3, with TRBD1 as a possible D gene (5 bases). Trimming removed 0 bases at V and 0 bases at J, with 13 bases between. The length of the CDR3 is 17 residues. Germline CDR1 and CDR2: SGHKS and YYEKEE (reference sequence). The CDR3 protein is CASSLVVGVSSGNTIYF. The CDR3 bases are TGTGCCAGCAGCTTGGTTGTGGGGGTCAGCTCTGGAAACACCATATATTTT.

The chain combines TRBV10-1 with TRBJ2-5, with 9 bases that match TRBD1. This CDR3 has 14 residues. The V segment lost 4 bases and the J segment 5 bases; nucleotides outside the gene matches: 5. The germline gives CDR1 WNHNN, CDR2 SYGVQD (reference sequence). The CDR3 DNA reads TGCGCCAGCAGTGCTGGGACAGGGACGGAGACCCAGTACTTC. Protein: CASSAGTGTETQYF.

This chain uses TRBV29-1 with TRBJ2-3; D remains unclear. V lost 6 bases, J lost 2 bases, and 12 bases lay in between. The germline CDR1 and CDR2 sequences are SQVTM and ANQGSEA. The CDR3 sequence is 13 residues long. CDR3 in amino acids: CSVGDTYTDTQYF. CDR3 DNA sequence: TGCAGCGTCGGTGACACCTACACAGATACGCAGTATTTT.

The rearrangement joins TRBV19 to TRBJ2-5, with D hard to call. The CDR3 is 13 residues long. Germline values: CDR1 LNHDA, CDR2 SQIVND (reference sequence). Trimming cost V 2 bases and J 2 bases, with 6 bases left between them. In DNA, the CDR3 is TGTGCCAGTAGTATAAGCAGGCAAGAGACCCAGTACTTC. It is translated as CASSISRQETQYF.

The chain joins TRBV3-1 (or the pseudogene TRBV3-2) to TRBJ2-3; 10 positions agree with TRBD2. V shed 7 bases and J 0 bases; nucleotides not matched to a gene: 7. The CDR3 loop spans 16 amino acids. CDR1 is LGHDT, CDR2 YNNKEL, per germline (reference sequence). The CDR3 reads CASTSAGGSSTDTQYF. Here the CDR3 DNA reads TGTGCCAGCACCTCAGCGGGGGGGTCTAGCACAGATACGCAGTATTTT.

V gene TRBV7-8 combines with J gene TRBJ1-1; perhaps TRBD1 as D (5 bases). CDR3 length: 15 amino acids. The V and J ends lost 5 bases and 0 bases respectively, with 13 bases between them. Germline CDR1 is SGHVS and CDR2 is FQNEAQ. The CDR3 DNA sequence: TGTGCCAGCAGCGACCGACAGCTTATGAACACTGAAGCTTTCTTT. Protein product: CASSDRQLMNTEAFF.

This clone has only a few counts. V usage is TRBV7-8 and J usage is TRBJ1-6, with no clear D. The germline CDR1 and CDR2 sequences are SGHVS and FQNEAQ. The length of the CDR3 is 17 residues. Trimming removed 1 base from V and 0 bases from J, with 10 bases in between. The CDR3 sequence is CASSLVLLSSYNSPLHF. The CDR3 region has the DNA TGTGCCAGCAGCTTAGTTTTATTAAGCTCCTATAATTCACCCCTCCACTTT.

This chain links TRBV6-5 with TRBJ1-1; the D is unclear. The V gene's germline CDR1 is MNHEY and CDR2 SVGAGI. This CDR3 has 14 amino acids. V was trimmed by 4 bases and J by 1 base, leaving 10 bases between them. This CDR3 is CASSLMSGNTEAFF. CDR3 DNA: TGTGCCAGCAGTTTGATGTCGGGGAACACTGAAGCTTTCTTT.

This rearrangement joins TRBV9 to TRBJ2-7, with D hard to call. The CDR3 runs to 16 residues. CDR1 SGDLS and CDR2 YYNGEE come from the germline V gene. V lost 0 bases to trimming and J lost 0 bases, with 13 bases between them. The CDR3, as DNA: TGTGCCAGCAGCGTAGTTGCGGCCACAAGCTCCTACGAGCAGTACTTC. This translates into CASSVVAATSSYEQYF.

The chain links TRBV7-9 to TRBJ1-2; a weak D match, TRBD1 (6 bases). V lost 2 bases and J 7 bases, leaving 8 bases between the germline ends. Germline CDR1 is SEHNR and CDR2 is FQNEAQ (reference sequence). The CDR3 totals 12 residues. Here the CDR3 DNA reads TGTGCCAGCAGCTTACAGGGGAGTGGCTACACCTTC. Residues: CASSLQGSGYTF.

The chain is built from TRBV6-1 and TRBJ1-5; no firm D call. The germline V and J ends were trimmed by 0 bases and 0 bases, with 3 bases remaining between them. CDR3 size: 14 residues. CDR1 and CDR2 (germline): MNHNS, SASEGT. CDR3 nucleotides: TGTGCCAGCAGTGAAGCGCCTAGCAATCAGCCCCAGCATTTT. Translated: CASSEAPSNQPQHF.